This TCR beta chain stems from a study of T cell responses to AZD1222 COVID-19 vaccine. The assay was immunoSEQ multiplex PCR, and TCRdb's table has in-frame clones only and misses some. The table includes 130,000 to 150,000 clones, 90% to 95% detected once. From germline, CDR1 is SGHRS and CDR2 YFSETQ. The CDR3 has 13 residues. V was cut by 1 base and J by 1 base, with 5 bases left in between. The sequenced sample was peripheral blood, obtained on day 0 of AZD1222 vaccination. The chain couples TRBV5-1 to TRBJ1-1; D is unresolved. The receptor was isolated from an adult in good health. CDR3 protein: CASSLLPNTEAFF. For the CDR3, the DNA is TGCGCCAGCAGCTTGCTTCCGAACACTGAAGCTTTCTTT.